This paragraph reports one T cell receptor beta chain. The data were produced by immunoSEQ multiplex PCR, yet TCRdb's version contains in-frame clones alone and is incomplete. Of just over 650,000 clones in the sample, around 89% were seen once. The CDR3 sequence is 13 residues long. The ends were cut back, 3 bases at V and 12 bases at J, with 21 bases in the middle. Germline CDR1 reads GTSNPN; CDR2 reads SVGIG (reference sequence). These data are taken from a study of blood T cell repertoires in COVID-19. Study-wide background: Acute and convalescent COVID-19 specimens originated in the United States, Italy and Spain.

This sequence originates from a woman aged 18-29 years with acute or convalescent COVID-19. The source material was peripheral blood. The chain recombines TRBV30 with TRBJ2-7; perhaps TRBD2 as D (6 bases). The CDR3 region is CAWRGASLGGLYF. Written as DNA, the CDR3 is TGTGCCTGGAGAGGAGCTTCGTTGGGGGGTCTGTACTTC.